The TCR beta chain under discussion was sequenced for a study of human T cells and chemical hapten exposure. Trimming took 7 bases from V and 2 from J; bases not matched to a gene: 7. The germline V gene encodes CDR1 MNHNS and CDR2 SASEGT. This CDR3 has 14 residues. The sample's time point: patch test 1, 2 weeks after DPC sensitization. The treatment is: therapeutic diphenylcyclopropenone sensitization with weekly scalp DPC. Only after blood had been drawn was each patch test applied. TCRdb redid the calling of the RACE reads with MiXCR, one entry per CDR3 protein. Here the sample spans fewer than 400,000 distinct CDR3 sequences, approximately 6.3% being singletons.

Sequences were derived from whole blood, sampled in connection with sensitization to the hapten diphenylcyclopropenone (DPC). The sequence came from a woman aged 18-30 years with alopecia areata. Some clones in this sample may be carry-over from other donors' samples. V and J are TRBV6-1 and TRBJ2-7; TRBD1 agrees at 8 bases. The CDR3 here is CASIIGTGAYEQYF. CDR3 coding DNA: TGTGCCAGCATCATCGGGACAGGAGCCTACGAGCAGTACTTC.